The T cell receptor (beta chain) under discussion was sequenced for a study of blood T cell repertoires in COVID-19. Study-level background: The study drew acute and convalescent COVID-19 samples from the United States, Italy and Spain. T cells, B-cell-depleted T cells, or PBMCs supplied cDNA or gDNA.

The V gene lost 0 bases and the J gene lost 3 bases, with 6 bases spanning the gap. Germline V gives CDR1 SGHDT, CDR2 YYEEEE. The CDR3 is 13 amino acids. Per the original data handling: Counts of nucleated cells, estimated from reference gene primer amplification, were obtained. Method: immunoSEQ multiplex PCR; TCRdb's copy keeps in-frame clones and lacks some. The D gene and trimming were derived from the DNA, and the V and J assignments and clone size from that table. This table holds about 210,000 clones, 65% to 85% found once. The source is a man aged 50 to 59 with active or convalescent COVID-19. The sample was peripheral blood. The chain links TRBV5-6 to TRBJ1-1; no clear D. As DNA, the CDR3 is TGTGCCAGCAGCTTGGGGCAGTACACTGAAGCTTTCTTT. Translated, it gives CASSLGQYTEAFF.